This T cell receptor (beta chain) was identified in a study of blood T cells in healthy people across ages. The CDR3 length is 15 residues. Trimming cost V 6 bases and J 1 base; bases outside gene matches: 8. Germline assignment: CDR1 LNHDA and CDR2 SQIVND (reference sequence). A J-beta primer mix and a sample-barcoded 5' primer were used in a second PCR of roughly 6 to 12 cycles. TCRdb used MiXCR to reprocess the 5' RACE reads, holding one entry per CDR3 protein. The repertoire holds 1.5 million to 2 million distinct CDR3 sequences, almost 35% seen once, with 10% to 12% in the top ten. The TCR originated in a woman between 25 and 40 years old in good health. The V call is TRBV19, the J call TRBJ2-7; 8 bases align to TRBD1. Sequences were obtained from blood. In DNA, the CDR3 is TGTGCCAGTAGATGGGGGGACAGGCGATCCTACGAGCAGTACTTC. The encoded protein is CASRWGDRRSYEQYF. The full variable domain, with the rest looked up from reference TRBV19 and TRBJ2-7, is DGGITQSPKYLFRKEGQNVTLSCEQNLNHDAMYWYRQDPGQGLRLIYYSQIVNDFQKGDIAEGYSVSREKKESFPLTVTSAQKNPTAFYLCASRWGDRRSYEQYFGPGTRLTVT.